This T cell receptor beta chain was observed in a study of human T cells and chemical hapten exposure. Study overall: The upper back received 0.01% DPC by patch testing, with results read at 6 days. Study-level points and caveats: High-frequency TCRs, those above 1 in 1000, stayed the same after DPC sensitization.

Noted time point: patch test 1, 2 weeks after DPC sensitization. Treatment given: therapeutic diphenylcyclopropenone sensitization with weekly scalp DPC. Original methodology: Counting gave a median of around 96,000 TCRs per sample, with values ranging from about 23,224 to 700,000. One entry per CDR3 protein, called by TCRdb with MiXCR from the RACE reads. None of the V and J calls come from the authors' own analysis; TCRdb made them. The sample holds about 120,000 distinct CDR3 sequences, about an eighth seen once. CDR3 length: 16 amino acids. Germline V gene sequence: CDR1 MNHEY, CDR2 SVGEGT. The junction had 10 bases not matched to a gene; V was cut back by 7 bases and J by 2 bases. This clonotype was detected many times. What it binds is not known.

This material consisted of whole blood, taken in connection with sensitization to the hapten diphenylcyclopropenone (DPC). This TCR came from a man aged 18 to 35 with alopecia areata. Some clones in this sample may be carry-over from other donors' samples. The chain joins TRBV6-2 or TRBV6-3 to TRBJ2-1; 8 nucleotides match TRBD1. In nucleotides, the CDR3 is TGTGCCAGCACTCATAGGACAGGGAAACCCTACAATGAGCAGTTCTTC. This translates into CASTHRTGKPYNEQFF.